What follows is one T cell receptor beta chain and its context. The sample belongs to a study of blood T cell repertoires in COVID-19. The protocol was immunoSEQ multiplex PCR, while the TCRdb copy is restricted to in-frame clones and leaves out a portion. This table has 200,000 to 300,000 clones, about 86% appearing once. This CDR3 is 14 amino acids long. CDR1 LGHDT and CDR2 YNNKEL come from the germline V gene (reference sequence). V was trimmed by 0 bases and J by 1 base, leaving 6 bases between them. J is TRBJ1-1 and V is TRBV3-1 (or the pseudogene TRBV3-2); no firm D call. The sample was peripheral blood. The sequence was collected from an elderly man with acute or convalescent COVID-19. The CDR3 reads CASSQDVRNTEAFF. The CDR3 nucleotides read TGTGCCAGCAGCCAAGACGTCAGGAACACTGAAGCTTTCTTT.